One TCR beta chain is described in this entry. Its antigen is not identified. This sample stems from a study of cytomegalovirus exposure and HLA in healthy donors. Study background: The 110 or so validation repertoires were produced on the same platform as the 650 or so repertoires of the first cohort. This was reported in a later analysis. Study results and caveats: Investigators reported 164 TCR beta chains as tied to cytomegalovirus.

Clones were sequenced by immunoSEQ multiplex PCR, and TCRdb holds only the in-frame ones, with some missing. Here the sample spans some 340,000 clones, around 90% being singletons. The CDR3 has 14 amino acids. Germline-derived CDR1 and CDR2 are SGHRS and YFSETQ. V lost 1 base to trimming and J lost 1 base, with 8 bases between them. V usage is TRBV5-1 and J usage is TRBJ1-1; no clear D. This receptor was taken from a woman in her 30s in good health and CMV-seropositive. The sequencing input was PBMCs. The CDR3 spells CASSLLQENTEAFF. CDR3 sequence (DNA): TGCGCCAGCAGCTTGCTTCAGGAGAACACTGAAGCTTTCTTT.